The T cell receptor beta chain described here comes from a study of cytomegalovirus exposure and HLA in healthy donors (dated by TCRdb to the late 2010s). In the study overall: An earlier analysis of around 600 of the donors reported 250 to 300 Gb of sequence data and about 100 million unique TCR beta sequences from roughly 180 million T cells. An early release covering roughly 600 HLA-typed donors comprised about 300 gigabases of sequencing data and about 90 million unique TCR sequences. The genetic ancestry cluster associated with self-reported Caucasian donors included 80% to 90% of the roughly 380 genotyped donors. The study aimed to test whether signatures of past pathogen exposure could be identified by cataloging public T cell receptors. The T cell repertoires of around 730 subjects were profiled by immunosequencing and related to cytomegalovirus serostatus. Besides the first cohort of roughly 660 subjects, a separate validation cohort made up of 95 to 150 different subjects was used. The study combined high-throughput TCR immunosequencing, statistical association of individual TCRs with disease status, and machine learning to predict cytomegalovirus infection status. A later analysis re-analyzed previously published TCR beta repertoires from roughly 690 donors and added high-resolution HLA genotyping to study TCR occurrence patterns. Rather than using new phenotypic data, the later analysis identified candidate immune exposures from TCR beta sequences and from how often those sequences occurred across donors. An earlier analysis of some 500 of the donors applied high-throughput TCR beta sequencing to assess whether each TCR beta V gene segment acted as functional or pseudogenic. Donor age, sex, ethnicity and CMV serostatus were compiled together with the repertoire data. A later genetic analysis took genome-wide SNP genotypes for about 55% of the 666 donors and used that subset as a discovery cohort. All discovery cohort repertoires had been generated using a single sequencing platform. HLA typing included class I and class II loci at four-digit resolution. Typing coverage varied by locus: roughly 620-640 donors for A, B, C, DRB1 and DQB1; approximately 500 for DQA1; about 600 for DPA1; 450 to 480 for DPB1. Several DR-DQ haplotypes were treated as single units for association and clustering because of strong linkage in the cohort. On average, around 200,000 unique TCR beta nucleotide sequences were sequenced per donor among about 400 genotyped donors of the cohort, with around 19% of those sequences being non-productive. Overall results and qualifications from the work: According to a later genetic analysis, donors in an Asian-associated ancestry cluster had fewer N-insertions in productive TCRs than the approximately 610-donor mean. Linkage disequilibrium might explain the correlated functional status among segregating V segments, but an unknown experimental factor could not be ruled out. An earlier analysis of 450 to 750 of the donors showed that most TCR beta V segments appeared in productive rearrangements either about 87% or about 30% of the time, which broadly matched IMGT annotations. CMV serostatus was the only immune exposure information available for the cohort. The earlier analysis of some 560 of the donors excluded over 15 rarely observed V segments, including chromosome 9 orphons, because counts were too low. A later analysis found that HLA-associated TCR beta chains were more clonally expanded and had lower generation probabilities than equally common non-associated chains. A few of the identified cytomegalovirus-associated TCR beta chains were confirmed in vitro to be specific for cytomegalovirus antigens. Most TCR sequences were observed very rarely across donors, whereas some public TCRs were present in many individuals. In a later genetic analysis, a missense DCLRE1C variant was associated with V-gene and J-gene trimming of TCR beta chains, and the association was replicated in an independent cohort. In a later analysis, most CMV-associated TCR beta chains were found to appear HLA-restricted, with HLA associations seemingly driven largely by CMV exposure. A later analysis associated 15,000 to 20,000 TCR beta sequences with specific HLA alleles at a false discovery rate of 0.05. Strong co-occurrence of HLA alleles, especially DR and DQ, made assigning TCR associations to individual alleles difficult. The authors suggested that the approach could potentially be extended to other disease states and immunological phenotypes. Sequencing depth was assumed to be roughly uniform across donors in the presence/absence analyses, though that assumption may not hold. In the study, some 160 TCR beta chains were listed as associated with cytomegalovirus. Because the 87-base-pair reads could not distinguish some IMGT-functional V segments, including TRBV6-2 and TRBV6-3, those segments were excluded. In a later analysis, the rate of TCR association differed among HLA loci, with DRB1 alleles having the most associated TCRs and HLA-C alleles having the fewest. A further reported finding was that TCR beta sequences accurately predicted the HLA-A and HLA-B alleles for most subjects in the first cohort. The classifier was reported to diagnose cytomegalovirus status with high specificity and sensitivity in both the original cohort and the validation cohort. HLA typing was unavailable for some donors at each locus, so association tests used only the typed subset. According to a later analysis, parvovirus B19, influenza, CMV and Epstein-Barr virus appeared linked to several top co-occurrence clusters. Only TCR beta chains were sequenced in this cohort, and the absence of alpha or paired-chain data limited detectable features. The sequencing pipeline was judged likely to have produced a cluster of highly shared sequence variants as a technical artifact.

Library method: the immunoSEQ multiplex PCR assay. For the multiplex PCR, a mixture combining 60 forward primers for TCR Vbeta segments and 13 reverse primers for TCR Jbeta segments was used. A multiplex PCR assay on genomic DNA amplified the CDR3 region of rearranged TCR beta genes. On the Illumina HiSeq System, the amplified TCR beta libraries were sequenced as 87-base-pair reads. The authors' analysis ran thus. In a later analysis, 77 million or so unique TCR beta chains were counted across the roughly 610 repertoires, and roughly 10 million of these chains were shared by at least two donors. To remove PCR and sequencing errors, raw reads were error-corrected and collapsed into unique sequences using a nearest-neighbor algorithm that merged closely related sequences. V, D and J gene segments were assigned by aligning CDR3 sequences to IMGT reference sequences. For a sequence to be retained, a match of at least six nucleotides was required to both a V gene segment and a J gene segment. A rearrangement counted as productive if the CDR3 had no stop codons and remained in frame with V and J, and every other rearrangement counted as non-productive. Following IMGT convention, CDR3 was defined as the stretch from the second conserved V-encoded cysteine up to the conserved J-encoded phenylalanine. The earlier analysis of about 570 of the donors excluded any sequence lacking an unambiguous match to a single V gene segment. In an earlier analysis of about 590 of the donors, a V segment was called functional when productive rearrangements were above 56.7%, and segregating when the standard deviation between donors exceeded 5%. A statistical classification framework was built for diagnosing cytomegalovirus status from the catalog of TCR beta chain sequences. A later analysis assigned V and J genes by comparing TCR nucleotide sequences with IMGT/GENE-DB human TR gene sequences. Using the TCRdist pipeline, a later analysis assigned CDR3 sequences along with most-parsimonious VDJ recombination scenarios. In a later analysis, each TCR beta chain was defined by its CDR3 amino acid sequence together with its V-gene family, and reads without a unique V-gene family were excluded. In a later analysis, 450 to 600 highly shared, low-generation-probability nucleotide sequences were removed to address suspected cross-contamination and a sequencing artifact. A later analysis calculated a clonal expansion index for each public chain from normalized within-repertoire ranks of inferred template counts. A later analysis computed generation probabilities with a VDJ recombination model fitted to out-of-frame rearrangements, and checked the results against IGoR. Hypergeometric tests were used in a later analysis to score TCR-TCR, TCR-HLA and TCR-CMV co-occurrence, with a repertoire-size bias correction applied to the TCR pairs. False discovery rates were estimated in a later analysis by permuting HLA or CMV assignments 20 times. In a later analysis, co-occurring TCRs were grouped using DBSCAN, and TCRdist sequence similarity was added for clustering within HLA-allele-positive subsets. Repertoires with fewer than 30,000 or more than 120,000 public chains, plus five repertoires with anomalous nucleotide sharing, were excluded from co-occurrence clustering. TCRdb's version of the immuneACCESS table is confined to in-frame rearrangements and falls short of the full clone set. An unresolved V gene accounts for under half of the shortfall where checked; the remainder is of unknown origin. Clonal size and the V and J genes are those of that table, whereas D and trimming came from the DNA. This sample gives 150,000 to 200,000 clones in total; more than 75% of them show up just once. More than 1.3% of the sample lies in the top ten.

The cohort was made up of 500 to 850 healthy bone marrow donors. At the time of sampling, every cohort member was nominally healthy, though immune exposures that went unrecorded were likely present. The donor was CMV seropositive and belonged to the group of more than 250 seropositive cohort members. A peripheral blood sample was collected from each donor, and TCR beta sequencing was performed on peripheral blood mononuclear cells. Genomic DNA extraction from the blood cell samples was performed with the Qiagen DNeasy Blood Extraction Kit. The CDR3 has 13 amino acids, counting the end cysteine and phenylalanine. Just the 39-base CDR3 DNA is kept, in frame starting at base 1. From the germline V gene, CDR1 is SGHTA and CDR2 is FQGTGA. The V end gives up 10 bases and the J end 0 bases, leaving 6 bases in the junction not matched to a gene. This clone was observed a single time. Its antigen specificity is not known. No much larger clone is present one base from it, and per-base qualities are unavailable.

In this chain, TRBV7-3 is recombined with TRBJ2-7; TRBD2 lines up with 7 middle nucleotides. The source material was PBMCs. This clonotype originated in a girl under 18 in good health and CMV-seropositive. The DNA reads TGTGCCACGGGGCCTAGCGGCTCCTACGAGCAGTACTTC. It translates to CATGPSGSYEQYF.